The next 15 T cell receptor beta chains were all read from a single sample in a study of early T cells in non-severe SARS-CoV-2 infection. TCRdb reprocessed the 5' RACE reads with MiXCR, giving one entry per CDR3 protein. The sample carries roughly 45,000 distinct CDR3 sequences, roughly 10% recorded once. The sample consisted of whole blood. These receptors all come from an adult who was a healthcare worker with PCR-confirmed SARS-CoV-2 infection or an uninfected control (not recorded which).

This chain links TRBV2 with TRBJ1-1; a possible D gene is TRBD1 (5 bases). Germline V lookup: CDR1 SNHLY, CDR2 FYNNEI. V was cut by 6 bases and J by 11 bases, with 19 bases left in between. CDR3 length equals 13 residues. In DNA form, the CDR3 reads TGTGCCAGCAGCATCGGGGCACCCTCACCCGCTTTCTTT. The encoded protein is CASSIGAPSPAFF. The whole variable domain, remainder taken from reference TRBV2 and TRBJ1-1, is EPEVTQTPSHQVTQMGQEVILRCVPISNHLYFYWYRQILGQKVEFLVSFYNNEISEKSEIFDDQFSVERPDGSNFTLKIRSTKLEDSAMYFCASSIGAPSPAFFGQGTRLTVV.

This clonotype was detected only a few times. This chain connects TRBV12-3 or TRBV12-4 to TRBJ2-3; 7 bases fit TRBD1. The CDR3 covers 18 residues. After removal of 5 bases from V and 0 bases from J, the junction contained 14 bases not matched to a gene. DNA of the CDR3: TGTGCCAGCAGTGAAGCCCTAGGGCAGGGGGAGAGCACAGATACGCAGTATTTT. Amino acid sequence: CASSEALGQGESTDTQYF.

This chain joins TRBV7-3 and TRBJ1-1; D unclear. Germline values: CDR1 SGHTA, CDR2 FQGTGA. The CDR3 has 17 amino acids. V lost 5 bases and J 1 base, leaving 20 bases between the germline ends. The CDR3 DNA reads TGTGCCAGCAGCCAAACCCCCTGGACTAGCGCGAACACTGAAGCTTTCTTT. Translated: CASSQTPWTSANTEAFF.

This clonotype occurred many times. This chain's CDR3 is CASSGGETQYF. The CDR3 DNA reads as TGTGCCAGCAGCGGGGGGGAGACCCAGTACTTC. The rearrangement uses TRBV6-6 and TRBJ2-5, with 7 bases identical to TRBD2. CDR1 and CDR2 (germline): MNHNY, SVGAGI (reference sequence). V lost 6 bases, J lost 5 bases, and 0 bases stayed unmatched. The CDR3 is made up of 11 amino acids.

This clonotype was observed at least ten times. The chain couples TRBV27 to TRBJ1-5, with D possibly TRBD1 on 5 matching bases. CDR1 and CDR2 (germline): MNHEY, SMNVEV (reference sequence). The CDR3 contains 15 residues. Trimming shortened V by 9 bases and J by 1 base, and 16 bases separated the two germline ends. The CDR3 DNA sequence: TGTGCCAGAACCCGTAGGGGACGGAGCAATCAGCCCCAGCATTTT. Translation gives CARTRRGRSNQPQHF.

This clonotype has more than one count but fewer than ten. The gene calls are TRBV19 and TRBJ2-1, with a tentative D call TRBD1 (5 bases). Per germline, CDR1 LNHDA and CDR2 SQIVND (reference sequence). Deletions cut 3 bases from V and 1 base from J, with 10 bases between. CDR3 length: 15 residues. The DNA for the CDR3 is TGTGCCAGTAGTATTGGGGCCGCTTCCTACAATGAGCAGTTCTTC. Protein product: CASSIGAASYNEQFF.

This clonotype was seen a few times. The chain uses TRBV11-2 and TRBJ1-1, with 7 bases lining up with TRBD1. The CDR3 is made up of 15 amino acids. Trimming took 1 base from V and 6 from J; bases not matched to a gene: 8. CDR1 SGHAT and CDR2 FQNNGV come from the germline V gene. In DNA form, the CDR3 reads TGTGCCAGCAGCTTAGGAACAGGGGATAACGCTGAAGCTTTCTTT. Translated: CASSLGTGDNAEAFF.

This clonotype has just a few counts. V usage is TRBV19 and J usage is TRBJ2-1; tentative D call: TRBD2 (5 bases). V lost 4 bases and J 0 bases, leaving 13 bases between the germline ends. Germline assignment: CDR1 LNHDA and CDR2 SQIVND (reference sequence). The CDR3 runs to 16 residues. CDR3 DNA: TGTGCCAGTAGTACCCCTGGACTTAGCTCCTACAATGAGCAGTTCTTC. Amino acid sequence: CASSTPGLSSYNEQFF.

This clonotype was counted many times. V and J are TRBV3-1 and TRBJ1-1; the D is unclear. The CDR3 has 13 residues. V shed 1 base and J shed 4 bases, with 7 bases lying between them. Germline CDR1 is LGHDT and CDR2 is YNNKEL (reference sequence). This CDR3 reads CASSQAFSTEAFF. CDR3 in DNA: TGTGCCAGCAGCCAAGCATTTAGCACTGAAGCTTTCTTT.

There are many counts of this clonotype. CDR3 loop: CASSDGTANSPLHF. The CDR3 bases are TGTGCCAGCAGTGACGGGACAGCCAATTCACCCCTCCACTTT. The chain recombines TRBV6-4 with TRBJ1-6; 7 bases align to TRBD1. The V segment lost 2 bases and the J segment 7 bases; nucleotides outside the gene matches: 2. From germline, CDR1 is MRHNA and CDR2 SNTAGT. The CDR3 runs to 14 residues.

The rearrangement uses TRBV29-1 and TRBJ2-5; 11 nucleotides line up with TRBD2. J was trimmed by 5 bases and V by 6 bases; bases with no gene match: 8. Germline CDR1 reads SQVTM; CDR2 reads ANQGSEA. The CDR3 sequence is 14 residues long. CDR3 coding DNA: TGCAGCGTCGCTCCCGGGACTAGCGGCGAGACCCAGTACTTC. Protein product: CSVAPGTSGETQYF.

This clonotype was recorded at least ten times. The rearrangement joins TRBV6-2 or TRBV6-3 to TRBJ2-7; the D is unclear. The CDR3 loop spans 11 amino acids. In germline, CDR1 is MNHEY, CDR2 SVGEGT. Trimming pared 2 bases from V and 7 bases from J, leaving 6 bases between. The CDR3 loop is CASSYAQEQYF. As DNA, the CDR3 is TGTGCCAGCAGTTACGCCCAGGAGCAGTACTTC.

This clonotype showed up many times. The chain employs TRBV18 and TRBJ1-5; D is undetermined. Germline V gene data show CDR1 as KGHSH and CDR2 as LQKENI. The CDR3 is made up of 17 amino acids. The V end lost 2 bases, the J end lost 2 bases, and 16 bases lay between the germline ends. The CDR3 is CASSPDVSAVGNQPQHF. The CDR3 DNA sequence: TGTGCCAGCTCACCAGACGTAAGCGCCGTTGGCAATCAGCCCCAGCATTTT.

This clonotype has ten or more counts. The chain joins TRBV13 to TRBJ2-1; TRBD1 is a possible D gene (5 bases). V gave up 5 bases and J gave up 4 bases, with 15 bases separating them. Germline CDR1 and CDR2: PRHDT and FYEKMQ (reference sequence). This CDR3 region has 15 residues. CDR3 amino acids: CASSQRQFSYNEQFF. DNA for the CDR3: TGTGCCAGCAGCCAGAGACAGTTTTCATACAATGAGCAGTTCTTC.

The J gene is TRBJ2-2, the V gene TRBV5-4; no reliable D call. CDR1 is SGHNT, CDR2 YYREEE, per germline (reference sequence). The CDR3 sequence is 13 residues long. Trimming shortened V by 4 bases and J by 2 bases, and 6 bases separated the two germline ends. The CDR3 here is CASSNENTGELFF. In DNA, the CDR3 is TGTGCCAGCAGCAATGAAAACACCGGGGAGCTGTTTTTT. The full variable domain, completed using reference TRBV5-4 and TRBJ2-2, is ETGVTQSPTHLIKTRGQQVTLRCSSQSGHNTVSWYQQALGQGPQFIFQYYREEENGRGNFPPRFSGLQFPNYSSELNVNALELDDSALYLCASSNENTGELFFGEGSRLTVL.